This T cell receptor beta chain was sequenced in a study of cytomegalovirus exposure and HLA in healthy donors. This table comes from immunoSEQ multiplex PCR, and its TCRdb copy is limited to in-frame clones, with some not included. The sample gives some 170,000 clones, around nine tenths of which show up once; roughly 1.5% is in the top ten. The CDR3 spans 15 residues. The ends lost 7 bases at V and 3 bases at J; junction bases unmatched: 10. CDR1 is LNHDA and CDR2 is SQIVND in the germline V gene (reference sequence). The receptor was derived from a woman aged 25 to 39 in good health and CMV-seronegative. Sequencing input: PBMCs. The chain links TRBV19 to TRBJ2-7, with 9 bases matching TRBD2. CDR3 sequence reads: CASTMGTSYGYEQYF. CDR3 sequence (DNA): TGTGCCAGTACCATGGGGACTAGCTATGGCTACGAGCAGTACTTC. Variable domain in full (rest from reference TRBV19 and TRBJ2-7): DGGITQSPKYLFRKEGQNVTLSCEQNLNHDAMYWYRQDPGQGLRLIYYSQIVNDFQKGDIAEGYSVSREKKESFPLTVTSAQKNPTAFYLCASTMGTSYGYEQYFGPGTRLTVT.